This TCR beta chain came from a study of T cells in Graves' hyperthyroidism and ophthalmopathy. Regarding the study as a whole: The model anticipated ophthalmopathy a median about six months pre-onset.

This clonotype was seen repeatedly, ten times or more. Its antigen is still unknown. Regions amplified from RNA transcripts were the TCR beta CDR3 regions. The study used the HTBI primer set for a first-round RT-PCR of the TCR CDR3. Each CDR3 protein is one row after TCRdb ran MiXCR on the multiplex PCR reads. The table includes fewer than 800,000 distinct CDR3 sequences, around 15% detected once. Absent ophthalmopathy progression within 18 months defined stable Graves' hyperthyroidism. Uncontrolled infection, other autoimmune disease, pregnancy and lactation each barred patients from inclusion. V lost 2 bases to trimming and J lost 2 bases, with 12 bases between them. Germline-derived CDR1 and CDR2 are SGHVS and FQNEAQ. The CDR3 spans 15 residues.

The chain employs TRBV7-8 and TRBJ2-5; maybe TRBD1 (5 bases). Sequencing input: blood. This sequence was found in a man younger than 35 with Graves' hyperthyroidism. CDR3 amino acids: CASSLILTVQETQYF. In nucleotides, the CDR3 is TGTGCCAGCAGCTTAATTTTGACAGTACAAGAGACCCAGTACTTC.